The next 6 T cell receptor beta chains were all read from a single sample in a study of T cell repertoires in cytomegalovirus infection. Using its own MiXCR run on the reads, TCRdb lists one record per CDR3 protein. The data show a few hundred thousand distinct CDR3 sequences, about 30% seen once. The material sequenced was PBMCs. The origin of the receptors is a human donor in good health (CMV status not recorded). Some clones in this sample may be carry-over from other donors' samples.

The rearrangement links TRBV4-3 to TRBJ2-1; D ambiguous. This CDR3 has 13 amino acids. Germline V CDR1 and CDR2: LGHNA, YSLEER. V was cut by 4 bases and J by 4 bases, with 8 bases left in between. The CDR3 sequence: CASSPQPYNEQFF. Written as DNA, the CDR3 is TGCGCCAGCAGCCCCCAGCCATACAATGAGCAGTTCTTC.

The chain combines TRBV24-1 with TRBJ2-1, with 11 bases that match TRBD2. Losses at the gene ends were 0 bases for V and 7 bases for J; bases not matched to a gene: 25. CDR1 KGHDR and CDR2 SFDVKD come from the germline V gene. This CDR3 contains 23 residues. CDR3 loop: CATSDLAQFGPQYTSGSRNEQFF. The CDR3, as DNA: TGTGCCACCAGTGATTTGGCCCAATTTGGGCCTCAATACACTAGCGGGAGTAGGAATGAGCAGTTCTTC.

This clonotype came up many times. This chain connects TRBV12-3 or TRBV12-4 to TRBJ1-2, with 10 positions matching TRBD1. The CDR3 runs to 16 residues. After removal of 0 bases from V and 4 bases from J, the junction contained 5 bases not matched to a gene. CDR3 bases: TGTGCCAGCAGTTTAGCAACGGGACAGGGGTTCTATGGCTACACCTTC. Protein product: CASSLATGQGFYGYTF.

The chain recombines TRBV2 with TRBJ2-3; TRBD2 agrees at 7 bases. With 1 base clipped from V and 2 bases from J, the junction kept 9 bases outside the gene matches. CDR1 and CDR2 from the germline V gene are SNHLY and FYNNEI. This CDR3 has 17 residues. The CDR3 region has the DNA TGTGCCAGCAGTGAAGTTCGGTCTAGCGGAACCACAGATACGCAGTATTTT. Its protein is CASSEVRSSGTTDTQYF.

The J gene is TRBJ1-5, the V gene TRBV7-9, with a possible D match to TRBD1 (5 bases). This CDR3 spans 16 amino acids. V lost 5 bases, J lost 4 bases, and 18 bases lay in between. Germline values: CDR1 SEHNR, CDR2 FQNEAQ (reference sequence). CDR3 sequence (DNA): TGTGCCAGCAGCACTTCGACAGCATCATGGAATCAGCCCCAGCATTTT. Protein product: CASSTSTASWNQPQHF.

This clonotype came up a few times. The CDR3 region has the DNA TGCAGTGCTAGAGAGACAGGGACCTATGGCTACACCTTC. Its protein is CSARETGTYGYTF. The chain links TRBV20-1 to TRBJ1-2; 7 nucleotides agree with TRBD1. Germline V lookup: CDR1 DFQATT, CDR2 SNEGSKA (reference sequence). V gave up 0 bases and J gave up 4 bases; unmatched junction bases: 2. There are 13 residues in the CDR3.